A single sample gave rise to the 9 T cell receptor beta chains below, sequenced in a study of T cells after yellow fever vaccination. In TCRdb, the 5' RACE reads were re-called with MiXCR into one record per CDR3 protein. The sample lists about 340,000 distinct CDR3 sequences, approximately 4.2% occurring once. Sequenced here: PBMCs, sampled 5 days after the yellow fever booster vaccination. The receptors originated from a man younger than 35 who received the YFV17D yellow fever vaccine.

The J gene is TRBJ1-5, the V gene TRBV7-3; D call uncertain. Trimming shortened V by 1 base and J by 0 bases, and 7 bases separated the two germline ends. Per the germline V gene, CDR1 is SGHTA and CDR2 is FQGTGA. The CDR3 contains 15 residues. In DNA form, the CDR3 reads TGTGCCAGCAGCTTAAACACCTATAGCAATCAGCCCCAGCATTTT. Translation: CASSLNTYSNQPQHF.

This clonotype appeared a few times. The genes are TRBV20-1 and TRBJ2-3; 7 nucleotides agree with TRBD2. V dropped 2 bases and J dropped 1; count of bases not matched to a gene: 6. Germline CDR1 DFQATT, CDR2 SNEGSKA (reference sequence). The CDR3 length is 15 residues. The CDR3 sequence is CSARKAGWGTDTQYF. CDR3 DNA sequence: TGCAGTGCTAGAAAAGCGGGGTGGGGCACAGATACGCAGTATTTT.

This clonotype was seen more than once but under ten times. V gene TRBV15 combines with J gene TRBJ1-5; D unclear. The CDR3 spans 14 residues. Trimming took off 3 bases at V and 4 bases at J, with 10 bases between the two ends. Germline V gene lookup returns CDR1 LNHNV and CDR2 YYDKDF (reference sequence). CDR3 coding DNA: TGTGCCACCAGCAGCAGGCAGGCAAATCAGCCCCAGCATTTT. This encodes CATSSRQANQPQHF.

This CDR3 is CASSIGGLNYGYTF. The DNA of the CDR3 is TGTGCCAGCAGTATCGGCGGCCTAAACTATGGCTACACCTTC. This chain uses TRBV28 with TRBJ1-2; D is unresolved. This CDR3 region has 14 residues. From germline, CDR1 is MDHEN and CDR2 SYDVKM. With 5 bases removed from V and 2 bases from J, the gap between germline ends came to 12 bases.

This sequence joins TRBV6-2 or TRBV6-3 and TRBJ2-1, with no clear D. The V gene's germline CDR1 is MNHEY and CDR2 SVGEGT. V was pared by 2 bases and J by 2 bases, with 7 bases between. This CDR3 comprises 14 residues. The CDR3 nucleotides are TGTGCCAGCAGTTACCGCCAAGCCTACAATGAGCAGTTCTTC. Translated, it gives CASSYRQAYNEQFF.

As DNA, the CDR3 is TGTGCCAGCACCGATTCGGGGGACACTGAAGCTTTCTTT. Encoded protein: CASTDSGDTEAFF. The chain uses TRBV28 and TRBJ1-1; possibly TRBD1 for D (5 bases). The germline V and J ends were trimmed by 7 bases and 3 bases, with 12 bases remaining between them. Per the germline V gene, CDR1 is MDHEN and CDR2 is SYDVKM. The CDR3 runs 13 residues. Drawing the rest from reference TRBV28 and TRBJ1-1, the complete variable domain is DVKVTQSSRYLVKRTGEKVFLECVQDMDHENMFWYRQDPGLGLRLIYFSYDVKMKEKGDIPEGYSVSREKKERFSLILESASTNQTSMYLCASTDSGDTEAFFGQGTRLTVV.

This clonotype came up many times. The genes are TRBV18 and TRBJ1-5; unclear D gene. The CDR3 spans 13 residues. Germline loops: CDR1 KGHSH, CDR2 LQKENI. V was cut by 4 bases and J by 7 bases, with 11 bases left in between. CDR3 sequence: CASSQRVYQPQHF. CDR3 bases: TGTGCCAGCTCACAGAGGGTTTACCAGCCCCAGCATTTT.

This clonotype turned up a few times. This chain joins TRBV15 and TRBJ2-7, with D maybe TRBD1 (6 bases). The CDR3 is 15 residues long. Trimming left V 0 bases short and J 1 base short, with 10 bases between. Germline V lookup: CDR1 LNHNV, CDR2 YYDKDF (reference sequence). The CDR3 sequence: CATSRDSRGSYEQYV. The CDR3, as DNA: TGTGCCACCAGCAGAGATAGCAGGGGTTCCTACGAGCAGTACGTC.

This clonotype was counted at least ten times. J is TRBJ2-1 and V is TRBV20-1; 7 nucleotides line up with TRBD1. The CDR3 contains 11 residues. From germline, CDR1 is DFQATT and CDR2 SNEGSKA (reference sequence). V shed 5 bases, J shed 11 bases, and the junction held 6 bases outside the gene matches. The CDR3 loop reads CSAGYRGKQFF. The CDR3 DNA is TGCAGTGCTGGGTACAGGGGAAAGCAGTTCTTC.